This T cell receptor beta chain was sequenced in a study of identical twins. Study-wide results and limits: Within monozygotic twins, out-of-frame TCR alpha sharing was underestimated by the models. Donors were not followed over many years; analysis was cross-sectional. A lower insertion count was a feature of abundant cord blood beta clonotypes, with no such feature in memory repertoires.

This clonotype came up many times. Its antigen is still unknown. Template switching added a universal primer binding site, and final cDNA carried unique molecular identifiers. TCRdb called the 5' RACE reads again in MiXCR, with one record for every CDR3 protein. The sample includes about 690,000 distinct CDR3 sequences, over 5% seen only once; the top ten take 1.5% to 2%. Source material: naive T cells sorted from blood. The sequence derives from a man between 18 and 29 years old in good health.

In DNA form, the CDR3 reads TGTGCCAGCAGCTTTTCGCCGGACCCATGGGGAGAGCTGTTTTTT. It codes for CASSFSPDPWGELFF. V and J are TRBV7-8 and TRBJ1-4, with no clear D. The V end lost 3 bases, the J end lost 14 bases, and 22 bases lay between the germline ends. The CDR3 runs to 15 residues. Germline V gene lookup returns CDR1 SGHVS and CDR2 FQNEAQ.